The 24 T cell receptor beta chains presented below share a single source sample, sequenced in a study of OX40 agonist ivuxolimab in advanced cancers. Generated by immunoSEQ multiplex PCR, the TCRdb table keeps only in-frame clones and is missing some. The sample holds under 100,000 clones, roughly 80% seen once. The source was CD4+ or CD8+ T cells sorted from blood, collected in a trial of the OX40 agonist ivuxolimab. These TCRs come from an adult with an advanced solid tumor such as melanoma, head and neck, liver or kidney cancer.

The chain recombines TRBV18 with TRBJ1-2; 7 bases agree with TRBD1. CDR3 size: 13 residues. V lost 1 base and J lost 5; bases outside the gene matches: 1. Germline lookup yields CDR1 KGHSH and CDR2 LQKENI. The CDR3 protein is CASSPQGAYGYTF. The DNA of the CDR3 is TGTGCCAGCTCACCACAGGGGGCATATGGCTACACCTTC. The whole variable domain, filled in from reference TRBV18 and TRBJ1-2, reads NAGVMQNPRHLVRRRGQEARLRCSPMKGHSHVYWYRQLPEEGLKFMVYLQKENIIDESGMPKERFSAEFPKEGPSILRIQQVVRGDSAAYFCASSPQGAYGYTFGSGTRLTVV.

This clone has only a few counts. The chain links TRBV10-3 to TRBJ1-6, with D possibly TRBD1 on 6 matching bases. Germline assignment: CDR1 ENHRY and CDR2 SYGVKD. The CDR3 covers 16 residues. V shed 3 bases and J shed 6 bases, with 15 bases lying between them. DNA for the CDR3: TGTGCCATCAGTGAAGACAGGCCTTCTCTTAATTCACCCCTCCACTTT. Amino acids: CAISEDRPSLNSPLHF.

The V gene is TRBV5-5, the J gene TRBJ2-7; weak D call: TRBD1 (6 bases). The V and J ends lost 0 bases and 0 bases respectively, with 10 bases between them. The CDR3 has 15 amino acids. Germline lookup yields CDR1 SGHKS and CDR2 YYEKEE (reference sequence). The CDR3 DNA reads TGTGCCAGCAGCTTGGTAGGGACAAGCTCCTACGAGCAGTACTTC. Amino acid sequence: CASSLVGTSSYEQYF.

CDR3 DNA: TGTGCCAGCACCTTTGGACCGGACTCCAATCAGCCCCAGCATTTT. It translates to CASTFGPDSNQPQHF. This chain joins TRBV6-1 and TRBJ1-5; D is unclear. V shed 7 bases and J shed 3 bases, with 16 bases lying between them. The CDR3 spans 15 residues. The germline V gene encodes CDR1 MNHNS and CDR2 SASEGT.

In this sample, this clone turned up a few times. The CDR3 region is CASSPAGRERDEQYF. Written as DNA, the CDR3 is TGTGCCAGCTCACCAGCTGGGCGGGAGCGCGACGAGCAGTACTTC. The chain combines TRBV18 with TRBJ2-7; 7 nucleotides line up with TRBD2. With 2 bases clipped from V and 5 bases from J, the junction kept 9 bases outside the gene matches. This CDR3 comprises 15 residues. CDR1 and CDR2 (germline): KGHSH, LQKENI.

The V call is TRBV19, the J call TRBJ2-3; D tentatively reads TRBD1 or TRBD2 (5 bases each). The CDR3 runs to 14 residues. Per germline, CDR1 LNHDA and CDR2 SQIVND (reference sequence). V shed 5 bases and J shed 3 bases, with 12 bases lying between them. CDR3 nucleotides: TGTGCCAGTAGTCCGGGGCTTGCAACAGATACGCAGTATTTT. Translating gives CASSPGLATDTQYF.

This chain connects TRBV5-1 to TRBJ2-1; 10 nucleotides align to TRBD2. The CDR3 covers 16 residues. The germline V gene has CDR1 SGHRS and CDR2 YFSETQ. Losses at the gene ends were 0 bases for V and 3 bases for J; bases not matched to a gene: 3. The CDR3 coding sequence is TGCGCCAGCAGCTTGGAATTAGCGGGAGGCTACAATGAGCAGTTCTTC. This translates into CASSLELAGGYNEQFF.

This chain uses TRBV7-2 with TRBJ2-1; TRBD2 matches at 9 bases. Germline trimming cut 5 bases from V and 9 bases from J; bases unmatched to any gene: 5. The V gene's germline CDR1 is SGHTA and CDR2 FQGNSA. This CDR3 contains 13 residues. CDR3 loop: CASSLLTSGEQFF. The DNA for the CDR3 is TGTGCCAGCAGCCTGCTGACTAGCGGTGAGCAGTTCTTC.

The chain employs TRBV19 and TRBJ2-3; D call uncertain. Trimming left V 4 bases short and J 1 base short, with 3 bases between. Germline CDR1 LNHDA, CDR2 SQIVND (reference sequence). CDR3 length: 12 residues. The CDR3 sequence: CASSRGTDTQYF. The CDR3 nucleotides read TGTGCCAGTAGTAGGGGCACAGATACGCAGTATTTT. Variable domain in full (rest from reference TRBV19 and TRBJ2-3): DGGITQSPKYLFRKEGQNVTLSCEQNLNHDAMYWYRQDPGQGLRLIYYSQIVNDFQKGDIAEGYSVSREKKESFPLTVTSAQKNPTAFYLCASSRGTDTQYFGPGTRLTVL.

This clone showed up many times. The chain recombines TRBV9 with TRBJ1-1; TRBD1 is a possible D gene (5 bases). The germline V and J ends were trimmed by 1 base and 8 bases, with 15 bases remaining between them. The CDR3 covers 14 residues. Per the germline V gene, CDR1 is SGDLS and CDR2 is YYNGEE. CDR3 in DNA: TGTGCCAGCAGCGTACGTTCGCAGGGTGCGGAAGCTTTCTTT. It codes for CASSVRSQGAEAFF.

The chain links TRBV11-2 to TRBJ2-7, with 13 bases matching TRBD2. The CDR3 extends over 16 amino acids. The V and J ends lost 5 bases and 3 bases, in that order; junction bases with no gene match: 7. The germline gives CDR1 SGHAT, CDR2 FQNNGV. CDR3 loop: CASSDTSGGANYEQYF. The CDR3 DNA follows: TGTGCCAGCAGCGACACTAGCGGGGGGGCCAACTACGAGCAGTACTTC. Complete variable domain (other parts from reference TRBV11-2 and TRBJ2-7): EAGVAQSPRYKIIEKRQSVAFWCNPISGHATLYWYQQILGQGPKLLIQFQNNGVVDDSQLPKDRFSAERLKGVDSTLKIQPAKLEDSAVYLCASSDTSGGANYEQYFGPGTRLTVT.

This chain links TRBV25-1 with TRBJ2-7; 8 positions match TRBD1. The CDR3 is 14 amino acids. J was trimmed by 5 bases and V by 6 bases; bases with no gene match: 9. Germline V CDR1 and CDR2: MGHDK, SYGVNS. The CDR3 region is CASSDLGQGHEQYF. The CDR3 nucleotides read TGTGCCAGCAGCGACCTCGGACAGGGCCACGAGCAGTACTTC.

The chain carries TRBV5-8 and TRBJ2-5; D is perhaps TRBD2 (5 bases). Trimming removed 3 bases from V and 5 bases from J, with 5 bases in between. The germline CDR1 and CDR2 sequences are SGHTS and YDEGEE. The CDR3 extends over 11 amino acids. The CDR3 DNA reads TGTGCCAGCAGCTGGAGGGAGACCCAGTACTTC. Amino acids: CASSWRETQYF.

This chain connects TRBV6-1 to TRBJ1-5, with TRBD1 identical over 8 bases. CDR1 MNHNS and CDR2 SASEGT come from the germline V gene. The CDR3 is 15 amino acids. V was clipped by 3 bases and J by 6 bases; unmatched bases: 7. The CDR3 sequence is CASSETGARVQPQHF. CDR3 in DNA: TGTGCCAGCAGTGAGACAGGGGCCCGCGTTCAGCCCCAGCATTTT.

In its sample, this clone was seen once. Other DNA sequences of this sample code for an identical CDR3. The chain links TRBV4-1 to TRBJ2-3; possibly TRBD2 for D (6 bases). Trimming pared 5 bases from V and 2 bases from J, leaving 14 bases between. In germline, CDR1 is MGHRA, CDR2 YSYEKL. The CDR3 covers 15 residues. The CDR3 sequence is CASSARDSTTDTQYF. CDR3 nucleotides: TGCGCCAGCAGCGCCCGGGACTCAACCACAGATACGCAGTATTTT.

The rearrangement joins TRBV7-8 to TRBJ2-7; tentative D call: TRBD1 (6 bases). CDR3 length equals 14 residues. Trimming cost V 5 bases and J 1 base, with 12 bases left between them. The germline V gene encodes CDR1 SGHVS and CDR2 FQNEAQ. The CDR3 loop reads CASSQGTLSYEQYF. CDR3 DNA sequence: TGTGCCAGCAGCCAAGGGACACTATCCTACGAGCAGTACTTC.

On this clone itself: The same CDR3 arises from other DNA sequences in this sample as well. This rearrangement joins TRBV29-1 to TRBJ1-1, with TRBD1 matching 7 bases. The CDR3 has 12 amino acids. Germline loops: CDR1 SQVTM, CDR2 ANQGSEA. The J segment lost 5 bases and the V segment lost 4 bases, leaving 4 bases of the junction unmatched. The CDR3 loop is CSVGRGLTEAFF. The CDR3 bases are TGCAGCGTTGGGAGGGGGCTTACTGAAGCTTTCTTT. Complete variable domain (other parts from reference TRBV29-1 and TRBJ1-1): SAVISQKPSRDICQRGTSLTIQCQVDSQVTMMFWYRQQPGQSLTLIATANQGSEATYESGFVIDKFPISRPNLTFSTLTVSNMSPEDSSIYLCSVGRGLTEAFFGQGTRLTVV.

The V call is TRBV7-2, the J call TRBJ1-3, with D unclear. Germline V gene data show CDR1 as SGHTA and CDR2 as FQGNSA. The V gene lost 1 base and the J gene lost 0 bases, with 7 bases spanning the gap. The CDR3 runs to 15 residues. The CDR3 sequence is CASSLGRTSGNTIYF. CDR3 in DNA: TGTGCCAGCAGCTTAGGCAGGACCTCTGGAAACACCATATATTTT. The full variable domain, completed using reference TRBV7-2 and TRBJ1-3, is GAGVSQSPSNKVTEKGKDVELRCDPISGHTALYWYRQSLGQGLEFLIYFQGNSAPDKSGLPSDRFSAERTGGSVSTLTIQRTQQEDSAVYLCASSLGRTSGNTIYFGEGSWLTVV.

The rearrangement joins TRBV19 to TRBJ1-5; D ambiguous. CDR3 length: 15 amino acids. From germline, CDR1 is LNHDA and CDR2 SQIVND (reference sequence). V dropped 4 bases and J dropped 4 bases, with 14 bases sitting between them. CDR3 sequence reads: CASSTLVWENQPQHF. DNA for the CDR3: TGTGCCAGTAGTACCCTGGTTTGGGAAAATCAGCCCCAGCATTTT.

The J gene is TRBJ1-1, the V gene TRBV27; unclear D gene. CDR3 length equals 14 residues. Germline assignment: CDR1 MNHEY and CDR2 SMNVEV (reference sequence). V was cut by 4 bases and J by 3 bases, with 12 bases left in between. The CDR3 region has the DNA TGTGCCAGCAGTTCGAGGGAACGGGACACTGAAGCTTTCTTT. This codes for CASSSRERDTEAFF.

This chain joins TRBV11-2 and TRBJ2-6; 9 bases agree with TRBD1. CDR1 SGHAT and CDR2 FQNNGV come from the germline V gene. The CDR3 has 19 residues. Trimming took 4 bases from V and 0 from J; bases not matched to a gene: 10. The chain's CDR3 is CASSSSRDRDFSGANVLTF. CDR3 DNA sequence: TGTGCCAGCAGCTCGAGCCGGGACAGGGATTTCTCTGGGGCCAACGTCCTGACTTTC.

V and J are TRBV27 and TRBJ2-7; TRBD2 agrees at 13 bases. The V segment lost 5 bases and the J segment 6 bases; nucleotides outside the gene matches: 10. The germline gives CDR1 MNHEY, CDR2 SMNVEV (reference sequence). The CDR3 length is 16 residues. CDR3 nucleotides: TGTGCCAGCAGTATGAGTTGGACTAGCGGGAGTGGCGAGCAGTACTTC. The encoded protein is CASSMSWTSGSGEQYF.

The chain is built from TRBV18 and TRBJ2-3, with a tentative D call TRBD1 (5 bases). Germline CDR1 reads KGHSH; CDR2 reads LQKENI. The CDR3 contains 17 residues. The ends were cut back, 6 bases at V and 2 bases at J, with 21 bases in the middle. The CDR3 here is CASSRRESLGNTDTQYF. The CDR3 DNA sequence: TGTGCCAGCTCGCGCAGGGAAAGTCTTGGGAACACAGATACGCAGTATTTT.

This chain uses TRBV18 with TRBJ2-1; weak D call: TRBD2 (6 bases). Germline V CDR1 and CDR2: KGHSH, LQKENI. The CDR3 is 13 residues long. The V and J ends lost 4 bases and 9 bases respectively, with 13 bases between them. CDR3 loop: CASSLAEVGEQFF. CDR3 nucleotide sequence: TGTGCCAGCTCACTAGCGGAAGTGGGTGAGCAGTTCTTC.